This record covers a single TCR beta chain. Its cognate antigen is unknown. This entry comes from a study of vaccination effects on CD4 cells after COVID-19. After expansion with viral peptide pools in the ViraFEST assay, antigen-specific CD4+ T cells were sequenced. Isolating CD4+ T cells followed less than 12 days of culture. Of the BNT162b2 and mRNA-1273 vaccines, participants received two doses of one or the other. Every well housed two million PBMC, which grew in culture alongside around 9.8 IU/ml IL-2 and roughly 9.8 ug/ml peptides. The CDR3 spans 15 residues. The germline V and J ends were trimmed by 2 bases and 2 bases, with 10 bases remaining between them. Germline V gene lookup returns CDR1 MGHRA and CDR2 YSYEKL. The repertoire was sequenced with immunoSEQ multiplex PCR; TCRdb's copy has only in-frame clones and lacks some. The profile shows around 67,000 clones, about 80% of them singletons.

This receptor was identified in a human donor who received a COVID-19 vaccine. This specimen consisted of CD4+ T cells from PBMCs cultured with HCoV-229E spike peptides, obtained after COVID-19 vaccination. J is TRBJ1-5 and V is TRBV4-1, with D hard to call. CDR3 protein: CASSQTAFGNQPQHF. The CDR3 bases are TGCGCCAGCAGCCAAACGGCTTTTGGCAATCAGCCCCAGCATTTT.